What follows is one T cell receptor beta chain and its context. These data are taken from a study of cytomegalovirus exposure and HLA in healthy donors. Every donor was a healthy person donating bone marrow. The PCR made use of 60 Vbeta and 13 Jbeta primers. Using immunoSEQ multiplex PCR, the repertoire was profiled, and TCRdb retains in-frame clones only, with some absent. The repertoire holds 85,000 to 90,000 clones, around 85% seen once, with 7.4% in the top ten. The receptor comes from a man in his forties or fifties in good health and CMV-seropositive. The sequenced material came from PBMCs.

CDR3 in amino acids: CASTADRVGSPLHF. DNA of the CDR3: TGTGCCAGTACCGCGGACAGGGTTGGATCACCCCTCCACTTT. This chain uses TRBV19 with TRBJ1-6; 8 bases are a match to TRBD1. This CDR3 is 14 amino acids long. Germline V lookup: CDR1 LNHDA, CDR2 SQIVND (reference sequence). The V gene end was trimmed by 7 bases and the J gene end by 10 bases; junction bases not matched to a gene: 9.